This is a list of T cell receptor beta chains from one sample in a study of blood T cell repertoires in COVID-19. Assay: immunoSEQ multiplex PCR; the TCRdb copy retains only in-frame clones and omits some. The sample carries 150,000 or so clones, approximately 81% recorded once. The sequenced sample consisted of PBMCs or T cells enriched from blood (not recorded which). Every receptor here comes from a woman between 45 and 65 years old who had recovered from COVID-19. CDR3s include the opening cysteine and the closing phenylalanine or tryptophan. The order of the fields is V gene, J gene, CDR3 protein.

>TRBV28|TRBJ2-7
CASSRTSGREQYF
>TRBV5-4|TRBJ1-2
CASSYGYGYTF
>TRBV18|TRBJ1-1
CASSSEQGGAEAFF
>TRBV6-5|TRBJ2-7
CASSPQGSHEQYF
>TRBV6-5|TRBJ1-5
CASRTPGQGNQPQHF
>TRBV28|TRBJ2-7
CASSLPGLAGSYEQYF
>TRBV9|TRBJ2-3
CASSVSSDTQYF
>TRBV2|TRBJ2-7
CASRMGAAREQYF
>TRBV24-1|TRBJ1-1
CATSETGGTEAFF
>TRBV11-2|TRBJ2-7
CASSRSGGSYLEQYF
>TRBV7-2|TRBJ1-1
CASSLVPGREMNTEAFF
>TRBV28|TRBJ2-7
CAVTGGPYEQYF
>TRBV6-5|TRBJ2-7
CASGGPGYEQYF
>TRBV27|TRBJ2-5
CASSPPRGLAGRATQETQYF
>TRBV9|TRBJ2-5
CASSVHGGQETQYF
>TRBV19|TRBJ1-3
CASRGWSFSGNTIYF
>TRBV3-1/TRBV3-2|TRBJ1-1
CASSDTGVTEAFF
>TRBV7-8|TRBJ2-7
CASSSPRAGISYEQYF
>TRBV5-4|TRBJ2-7
CASSLGSNRAGDEQYF
>TRBV4-3|TRBJ1-2
CASSQGTVGGGYTF
>TRBV12-5|TRBJ1-5
CASGPGNRGAQPQHF
>TRBV10-3|TRBJ1-2
CAISVTAADPNYGYTF
>TRBV19|TRBJ1-1
CASSIEWAAFF
>TRBV27|TRBJ2-2
CASTRQNTGELFF
>TRBV28|TRBJ1-5
CASSTTGPQPQHF
>TRBV7-2|TRBJ2-3
CASRLGLAGADTQYF
>TRBV7-2|TRBJ2-7
CASRIGEHEQYF
>TRBV3-1/TRBV3-2|TRBJ2-7
CASSQEGTGLYEQYF
>TRBV29-1|TRBJ1-5
CSVADGVLGNQPQHF
>TRBV9|TRBJ2-3
CASSARQVQDTQYF
>TRBV28|TRBJ2-6
CASSPAGANVLTF
>TRBV12-3/TRBV12-4|TRBJ2-1
CASSFRDEQFF
>TRBV18|TRBJ2-6
CASSGSGTGGSGANVLTF
>TRBV20-1|TRBJ2-5
CSASGLAGRGETQYF
>TRBV7-9|TRBJ2-7
CASSLITSGTYEQYF
>TRBV29-1|TRBJ2-7
CSVRERYEQYF
>TRBV18|TRBJ1-1
CASSLQETGVNTEAFF
>TRBV3-1/TRBV3-2|TRBJ1-2
CASSLVGPQPYGYTF
>TRBV19|TRBJ2-7
CASSIGTGVYEQYF
>TRBV7-2|TRBJ1-6
CASSLGQASNSPLHF
>TRBV5-6|TRBJ1-4
CASSSGNEKLFF
>TRBV9|TRBJ2-1
CASSVGPTPGGPPYNEQFF
>TRBV18|TRBJ1-1
CASSPPKGQGATEAFF
>TRBV7-2|TRBJ1-3
CASSFSPGHGNTIYF